This T cell receptor beta chain derives from a study of blood T cell repertoires in COVID-19. Overall study: Whether acute or convalescent, the COVID-19 samples came from the United States, Italy and Spain. T cells, B-cell-depleted T cells, or PBMCs provided the cDNA or gDNA that served as material.

The germline CDR1 and CDR2 sequences are SGDLS and YYNGEE. The V end lost 4 bases, the J end lost 6 bases, and 16 bases lay between the germline ends. This CDR3 is 15 amino acids long. In the original processing: From reference gene primer amplification, estimates of nucleated cell counts were derived. Clones were sequenced by immunoSEQ multiplex PCR, and TCRdb holds only the in-frame ones, with some missing. V, J and clone size were drawn from that table, and D and trimming were deduced from the DNA. The sample shows 150,000 to 200,000 clones, 82% of them seen only once. Patients of the Seattle cohort, enrolled during active infection, were followed longitudinally.

This receptor was obtained from a woman aged 55-70 years with COVID-19, enrolled during active disease. Sequenced material: peripheral blood. The chain employs TRBV9 and TRBJ2-2; a possible D gene is TRBD2 (5 bases). The CDR3 DNA reads TGTGCCAGCAGCCCAGGCTCGAGGGCTGCCGGGGAGCTGTTTTTT. Translating gives CASSPGSRAAGELFF.